The sequence of this T cell receptor (beta chain) was determined in a study of human T cells and chemical hapten exposure. About the study: A patient group, mainly female, showed alopecia areata, totalis or universalis. Small volume differences among pooled libraries mainly caused per-sample TCR yield variation.

TCRdb re-called the RACE reads with MiXCR, one entry per CDR3 protein. Of about 120,000 distinct CDR3 sequences listed, roughly 14% are singletons. Regarding the study as a whole: Counts of TCRs above 1 in 1000 frequency stayed unchanged with DPC sensitization.

As for this clonotype: Its antigen is undetermined.

The time point here: pre-sensitization, week 0. The sample's treatment: therapeutic diphenylcyclopropenone sensitization with weekly scalp DPC. Patients had alopecia, were aged 18 to 70, and were not pregnant. Trimming shortened V by 4 bases and J by 7 bases, and 14 bases separated the two germline ends. This CDR3 is built from 15 residues. In germline, CDR1 is SGHAT, CDR2 FQNNGV. Source: whole blood, taken in connection with sensitization to the hapten diphenylcyclopropenone (DPC). The TCR comes from a woman aged 18 to 35 with alopecia areata. Some clones in this sample may be carry-over from other donors' samples. The chain joins TRBV11-2 to TRBJ1-6; possible D gene TRBD1, 5 bases. The CDR3 here is CASSSSTVGNSPLHF. Here the CDR3 DNA reads TGTGCCAGCAGCTCCTCGACAGTCGGGAATTCACCCCTCCACTTT.